A single sample is the source of the 27 T cell receptor beta chains below, sequenced in a study of T cell repertoires in cytomegalovirus infection (dated by TCRdb to the late 2010s). Sequencing took place on an Illumina HiSeq 1500. TCRdb cleaned the public reads at Q25 with fastp, built clones with MiXCR and kept in-frame beta chains. Records with the same CDR3 protein are collapsed into one entry carrying the most frequent genes and DNA. The sample table lists fewer than 200,000 distinct CDR3 sequences, 20% to 25% of them with a count of one. The ten most abundant clones make up 25% of the sample. The treatment or condition label for this specimen denotes: in vitro stimulation with specific CMV peptide epitopes to enrich CMV-specific T cells. For these receptors, no antigen is known. The sample here was CD8+ T cells from cultured PBMCs, taken from culture after CMV antigen stimulation. The receptors were gathered from a human donor in good health (CMV status not recorded). Some clones in this sample may be carry-over from other donors' samples.

This chain joins TRBV7-2 and TRBJ2-7, with D possibly matching TRBD2 (6 bases). The CDR3 runs 14 residues. CDR1 is SGHTA and CDR2 is FQGNSA in the germline V gene. Trimming cost V 5 bases and J 4 bases, with 15 bases left between them. The chain's CDR3 is CASSAAVAEYEQYF. In DNA form, the CDR3 reads TGTGCCAGCAGCGCCGCGGTAGCGGAATACGAGCAGTACTTC. Full variable domain (missing parts from reference TRBV7-2 and TRBJ2-7): GAGVSQSPSNKVTEKGKDVELRCDPISGHTALYWYRQSLGQGLEFLIYFQGNSAPDKSGLPSDRFSAERTGGSVSTLTIQRTQQEDSAVYLCASSAAVAEYEQYFGPGTRLTVT.

The chain recombines TRBV4-1 with TRBJ1-4, with 7 bases matching TRBD1. CDR1 and CDR2 from the germline V gene are MGHRA and YSYEKL. J was trimmed by 5 bases and V by 4 bases; bases with no gene match: 10. The CDR3 extends over 16 amino acids. As DNA, the CDR3 is TGCGCCAGCAGCCGGGCCTTGGGGGGACAGAATGAAAAACTGTTTTTT. As protein: CASSRALGGQNEKLFF.

The chain joins TRBV12-3 or TRBV12-4 to TRBJ1-6; TRBD1 agrees at 8 bases. V gave up 0 bases and J gave up 0 bases; unmatched junction bases: 10. The length of the CDR3 is 20 residues. The CDR3: CASSLAQYRQGSSYNSPLHF. The CDR3 coding sequence is TGTGCCAGCAGTTTAGCGCAATATAGACAGGGGAGCTCCTATAATTCACCCCTCCACTTT.

This clonotype came up a few times. The J gene is TRBJ2-1, the V gene TRBV25-1, with D perhaps matching TRBD1 (6 bases). Germline CDR1 reads MGHDK; CDR2 reads SYGVNS. V shed 9 bases and J shed 8 bases, with 23 bases lying between them. This CDR3 is 15 amino acids long. CDR3: CARRNIERGSHEQFF. The CDR3 DNA is TGTGCCAGAAGAAATATCGAGAGGGGGTCACATGAGCAGTTCTTC.

This clonotype has only a few counts. The rearrangement links TRBV7-4 to TRBJ1-2; the D is unclear. CDR3 length equals 11 residues. The germline V gene has CDR1 SGHVT and CDR2 SQSDAQ. The V end lost 5 bases, the J end lost 8 bases, and 9 bases lay between the germline ends. CDR3 in amino acids: CASSDDIGYTF. For the CDR3, the DNA is TGTGCCAGCAGCGATGATATAGGCTACACCTTC.

This sequence joins TRBV7-3 and TRBJ2-2, with D perhaps given as TRBD1 or TRBD2 (5 bases each). The germline CDR1 and CDR2 sequences are SGHTA and FQGTGA. This CDR3 contains 13 residues. V was shortened by 3 bases and J by 7 bases, with 9 bases between the two germline ends. The CDR3, as DNA: TGTGCCAGCAGCTTTGGGGGTGTCGGGGAGCTGTTTTTT. Translated: CASSFGGVGELFF. The variable domain in full, completed from reference TRBV7-3 and TRBJ2-2, reads GAGVSQTPSNKVTEKGKYVELRCDPISGHTALYWYRQSLGQGPEFLIYFQGTGAADDSGLPNDRFFAVRPEGSVSTLKIQRTERGDSAVYLCASSFGGVGELFFGEGSRLTVL.

This clonotype showed up many times. Here the CDR3 DNA reads TGTGCCAGCAGCTTAGGTTGGACGGGCAATCAGCCCCAGCATTTT. It codes for CASSLGWTGNQPQHF. J is TRBJ1-5 and V is TRBV7-9; D is unresolved. Trimming pared 1 base from V and 2 bases from J, leaving 9 bases between. Germline CDR1 reads SEHNR; CDR2 reads FQNEAQ (reference sequence). CDR3 length equals 15 residues. The variable domain in full, completed from reference TRBV7-9 and TRBJ1-5, reads DTGVSQNPRHKITKRGQNVTFRCDPISEHNRLYWYRQTLGQGPEFLTYFQNEAQLEKSRLLSDRFSAERPKGSFSTLEIQRTEQGDSAMYLCASSLGWTGNQPQHFGDGTRLSIL.

Here the CDR3 reads CASSARHGSYNEQFF. The DNA for the CDR3 is TGTGCCAGCAGTGCTAGACATGGCTCCTACAATGAGCAGTTCTTC. The genes are TRBV6-1 and TRBJ2-1; D not certain. The CDR3 consists of 15 residues. Germline loops: CDR1 MNHNS, CDR2 SASEGT. V was shortened by 4 bases and J by 0 bases, with 10 bases between the two germline ends.

CDR3 residues: CASFLGSAEAFF. CDR3 in DNA: TGTGCCAGCTTCTTGGGAAGCGCTGAAGCTTTCTTT. The chain has TRBV6-1 and TRBJ1-1; D gene unclear. Germline CDR1 and CDR2: MNHNS and SASEGT. The CDR3 length is 12 residues. V was shortened by 8 bases and J by 6 bases, with 13 bases between the two germline ends.

V gene TRBV5-6 combines with J gene TRBJ1-5; 12 positions match TRBD1. J gave up 4 bases and V 3 bases, and 2 bases lay outside the gene matches. The V gene's germline CDR1 is SGHDT and CDR2 YYEEEE. This CDR3 is 15 amino acids long. The CDR3 DNA reads TGTGCCAGCAGCTGGGGACAGGGGGCTAATCAGCCCCAGCATTTT. It yields the protein CASSWGQGANQPQHF.

The chain joins TRBV7-9 to TRBJ2-2; D is ambiguous. Germline loops: CDR1 SEHNR, CDR2 FQNEAQ (reference sequence). V was trimmed by 2 bases and J by 4 bases, leaving 5 bases between them. CDR3 length: 13 amino acids. The CDR3 DNA reads as TGTGCCAGCAGCTTAAAGCTCACCGGGGAGCTGTTTTTT. Translated, it gives CASSLKLTGELFF.

The chain recombines TRBV12-3 or TRBV12-4 with TRBJ1-1; D gene unclear. The CDR3 sequence is 12 residues long. Deletions cut 5 bases from V and 7 bases from J, with 11 bases between. This chain's CDR3 is CASSPGSYEAFF. The CDR3 bases are TGTGCCAGCAGTCCTGGGTCTTATGAAGCTTTCTTT.

This clonotype was recorded many times. The rearrangement joins TRBV6-2 or TRBV6-3 to TRBJ1-5; D is unresolved. Trimming left V 0 bases short and J 0 bases short, with 12 bases between. This CDR3 has 17 residues. Looked up from germline, CDR1 is MNHEY and CDR2 is SVGEGT. In nucleotides, the CDR3 is TGTGCCAGCAGTTACTCATTGGATTACTATAGCAATCAGCCCCAGCATTTT. Encoded protein: CASSYSLDYYSNQPQHF.

There are a few counts of this clonotype. The chain couples TRBV7-9 to TRBJ2-3; the D is unclear. V was trimmed by 1 base and J by 7 bases, leaving 3 bases between them. The CDR3 is 11 residues long. Germline V gene sequence: CDR1 SEHNR, CDR2 FQNEAQ (reference sequence). The CDR3 loop is CASSLEYTQYF. DNA for the CDR3: TGTGCCAGCAGCTTAGAGTATACGCAGTATTTT.

V gene TRBV4-1 combines with J gene TRBJ1-5, with D unclear. The V end was cut by 5 bases, the J end by 3 bases, with 8 bases between. This CDR3 region has 13 residues. Germline loops: CDR1 MGHRA, CDR2 YSYEKL. Here the CDR3 reads CASSMVLNQPQHF. CDR3 sequence (DNA): TGCGCCAGCAGCATGGTCCTCAATCAGCCCCAGCATTTT.

This clonotype has only a few counts. The chain links TRBV4-1 to TRBJ2-1; the D gene is possibly TRBD2 (6 bases). Per germline, CDR1 MGHRA and CDR2 YSYEKL. The CDR3 length is 14 residues. V lost 2 bases and J lost 4, with 9 bases in between. The CDR3 DNA follows: TGCGCCAGCAGCCAATCCCGGGGGTACAATGAGCAGTTCTTC. Translated, it gives CASSQSRGYNEQFF.

This chain joins TRBV2 and TRBJ1-2; 10 nucleotides agree with TRBD1. Germline V gene data show CDR1 as SNHLY and CDR2 as FYNNEI. Trimming took 6 bases from V and 5 from J; bases not matched to a gene: 12. There are 16 residues in the CDR3. CDR3 amino acids: CASRAGTGDTFYGYTF. Written as DNA, the CDR3 is TGTGCCAGCAGGGCCGGGACAGGGGACACCTTTTATGGCTACACCTTC.

This clonotype was detected only a few times. This chain joins TRBV7-9 and TRBJ2-3; TRBD2 matches 12 bases. Germline loops: CDR1 SEHNR, CDR2 FQNEAQ (reference sequence). The CDR3 totals 16 residues. V shed 5 bases and J 2 bases; nucleotides not matched to a gene: 5. The CDR3 sequence is CASSPLAGGATDTQYF. The CDR3, as DNA: TGTGCCAGCAGCCCACTAGCGGGGGGTGCCACAGATACGCAGTATTTT.

This clonotype was counted at least ten times. V usage is TRBV6-5 and J usage is TRBJ2-7; TRBD1 matches at 10 bases. The length of the CDR3 is 13 residues. V lost 6 bases to trimming and J lost 3 bases; unmatched junction nucleotides: 2. Germline V gene lookup returns CDR1 MNHEY and CDR2 SVGAGI. DNA of the CDR3: TGTGCCAGCAGCCGGGACAGGGGCTACGAGCAGTACTTC. Protein product: CASSRDRGYEQYF.

This clonotype was recorded a few times. With a much larger clone just one base away, this may be a read error. The chain carries TRBV4-1 and TRBJ1-3; tentatively, D is TRBD1 (5 bases). CDR1 and CDR2 from the germline V gene are MGHRA and YSYEKL. This CDR3 spans 15 amino acids. The CDR3 nucleotides are TGCGCCGGCAGCCAAGCTCCCGGCAGGGTAGACACCATATATTTT. Protein sequence: CAGSQAPGRVDTIYF.

This chain links TRBV7-8 with TRBJ1-2; maybe TRBD1 (5 bases). This CDR3 is 13 amino acids long. Trimming removed 6 bases from V and 6 bases from J, with 14 bases in between. Germline lookup yields CDR1 SGHVS and CDR2 FQNEAQ. The CDR3 sequence: CASSLRQGDGYTF. The CDR3 region has the DNA TGTGCCAGCAGTTTACGGCAGGGAGATGGCTACACCTTC.

The rearrangement joins TRBV7-2 to TRBJ1-2; unclear D gene. The CDR3 contains 13 residues. CDR1 is SGHTA and CDR2 is FQGNSA in the germline V gene. Trimming shortened V by 5 bases and J by 5 bases, and 12 bases separated the two germline ends. CDR3 in amino acids: CASSLLTAYGYTF. The CDR3 DNA reads TGTGCCAGCAGCCTTTTAACCGCGTATGGCTACACCTTC.

J is TRBJ1-5 and V is TRBV5-5; TRBD1 aligns across 10 bases. The CDR3 has 18 residues. V lost 4 bases, J lost 5 bases, and 15 bases stayed unmatched. Germline assignment: CDR1 SGHKS and CDR2 YYEKEE (reference sequence). The CDR3 spells CASSPQGQGGAIYQPQHF. DNA for the CDR3: TGTGCCAGCAGCCCCCAAGGACAGGGGGGAGCAATTTATCAGCCCCAGCATTTT.

CDR3 region: CASSLGPLVSYEQYF. The CDR3, as DNA: TGTGCCAGCAGCTTAGGCCCTTTAGTCTCCTACGAGCAGTACTTC. The chain employs TRBV7-6 and TRBJ2-7; D ambiguous. V lost 1 base and J 0 bases, leaving 10 bases between the germline ends. The CDR3 has 15 amino acids. Germline V gives CDR1 SGHVS, CDR2 FNYEAQ.

The V gene is TRBV4-2, the J gene TRBJ1-2; unclear D gene. Germline CDR1 reads LGHNA; CDR2 reads YNFKEQ. The CDR3 covers 13 residues. V was trimmed by 0 bases and J by 5 bases, leaving 7 bases between them. CDR3 region: CASSQETRYGYTF. The CDR3 DNA is TGTGCCAGCAGCCAAGAAACCCGGTATGGCTACACCTTC.

The genes are TRBV25-1 and TRBJ1-6; TRBD1 agrees at 7 bases. V shed 6 bases and J 9 bases; nucleotides not matched to a gene: 8. Germline-derived CDR1 and CDR2 are MGHDK and SYGVNS. The CDR3 spans 14 residues. The CDR3 here is CASSKTGYGSPLHF. The DNA for the CDR3 is TGTGCCAGCAGCAAGACAGGGTACGGTTCACCCCTCCACTTT.

This clonotype was found many times. This sequence joins TRBV2 and TRBJ2-7, with 9 bases that match TRBD1. Germline V CDR1 and CDR2: SNHLY, FYNNEI. CDR3 length equals 14 residues. V lost 5 bases and J lost 3; bases outside the gene matches: 5. The DNA of the CDR3 is TGTGCCAGCAGTTACGGGGACAGGGTCTACGAGCAGTACTTC. Translation gives CASSYGDRVYEQYF.